This T cell receptor beta chain was captured by sequencing in a study of monozygotic twins with inflammatory bowel disease. CDR1 and CDR2 (germline): MDHEN, SYDVKM. The CDR3 is 11 residues long. TCRdb re-called the 5' RACE reads, yielding one record per CDR3 amino acid sequence without DNA. The sample data list about 210,000 distinct CDR3 sequences. The receptor was isolated from a human donor with ulcerative colitis or Crohn's disease, or a healthy co-twin of an affected twin (not recorded which). The gene calls are TRBV28 and TRBJ2-4; the D gene TCRdb calls, TRBD2, cannot be checked with no DNA. Sequencing was performed on blood. The CDR3 loop reads CASALSHIQYF. The complete variable domain, with remaining parts taken from reference TRBV28 and TRBJ2-4, reads DVKVTQSSRYLVKRTGEKVFLECVQDMDHENMFWYRQDPGLGLRLIYFSYDVKMKEKGDIPEGYSVSREKKERFSLILESASTNQTSMYLCASALSHIQYFGAGTRLSVL.